Given below is one T cell receptor (beta chain) in context. These data come from a study of CD8+ T cells in alopecia areata. Extraction of RNA preceded its reverse transcription into cDNA, which served as the sequencing template. Sequenced by immunoSEQ multiplex PCR; TCRdb stores in-frame clones only, minus some. The data show about 220,000 clones, under 75% seen once. V gave up 1 base and J gave up 0 bases, with 7 bases separating them. The CDR3 is 14 amino acids. Germline assignment: CDR1 SEHNR and CDR2 FQNEAQ (reference sequence). Treatment given: oral pan-JAK inhibitor, 5-10 mg twice daily. The sequenced sample was CD4+ T cells sorted from blood, obtained at week 4, from a patient treated with tofacitinib. The chain joins TRBV7-9 to TRBJ2-7; the D is unclear. This TCR came from a human donor with alopecia areata. In nucleotides, the CDR3 is TGTGCCAGCAGCTTAGTCGACAACTCCTACGAGCAGTACTTC. Protein product: CASSLVDNSYEQYF.